This T cell receptor (beta chain) was captured by sequencing in a study of metastatic and nonmetastatic thyroid tumors. Study context: From malignant and benign thyroid patients, repertoires in blood and in tumor or nodule tissue were compared.

The entire patient cohort was treatment-naive prior to thyroid surgery. There are many counts of this clone. The length of the CDR3 is 13 residues. Germline CDR1 is KGHSH and CDR2 is LQKENI. The V and J ends lost 2 bases and 6 bases respectively, with 10 bases between them. Original handling: Clinicopathological groups of papillary thyroid cancer showed CDR3 differences that were used to build a distant-metastasis classifier. TCRdb re-called the PCR reads with MiXCR. TCRdb, not the original authors, processed these V and J calls. The sample holds approximately 58,000 clones, 20% to 25% seen once. Sequenced material: blood. The V call is TRBV18, the J call TRBJ1-1; no reliable D call. This receptor was identified in a female donor with papillary thyroid cancer or a benign thyroid nodule (not recorded which). Some clones in this sample may be carry-over from other donors' samples. CDR3 sequence: CASSPERRAEAFF. In DNA form, the CDR3 reads TGTGCCAGCTCACCAGAGAGGCGGGCTGAAGCTTTCTTT.